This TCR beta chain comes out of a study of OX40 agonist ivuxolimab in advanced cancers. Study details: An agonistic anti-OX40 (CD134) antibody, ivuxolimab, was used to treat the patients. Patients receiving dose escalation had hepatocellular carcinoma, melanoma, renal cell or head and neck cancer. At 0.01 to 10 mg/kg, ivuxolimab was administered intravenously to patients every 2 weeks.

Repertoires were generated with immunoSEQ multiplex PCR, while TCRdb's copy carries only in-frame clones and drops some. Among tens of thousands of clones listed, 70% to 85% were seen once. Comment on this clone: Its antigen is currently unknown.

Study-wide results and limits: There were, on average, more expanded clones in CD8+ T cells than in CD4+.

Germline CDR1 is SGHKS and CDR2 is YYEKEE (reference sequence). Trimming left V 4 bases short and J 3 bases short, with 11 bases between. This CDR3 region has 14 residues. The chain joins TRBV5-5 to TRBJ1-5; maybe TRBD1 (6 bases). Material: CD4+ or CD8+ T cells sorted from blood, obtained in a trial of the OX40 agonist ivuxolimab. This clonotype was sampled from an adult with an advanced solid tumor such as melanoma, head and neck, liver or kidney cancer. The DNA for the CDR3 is TGTGCCAGCAGCATGACAGGTCCCAATCAGCCCCAGCATTTT. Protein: CASSMTGPNQPQHF.